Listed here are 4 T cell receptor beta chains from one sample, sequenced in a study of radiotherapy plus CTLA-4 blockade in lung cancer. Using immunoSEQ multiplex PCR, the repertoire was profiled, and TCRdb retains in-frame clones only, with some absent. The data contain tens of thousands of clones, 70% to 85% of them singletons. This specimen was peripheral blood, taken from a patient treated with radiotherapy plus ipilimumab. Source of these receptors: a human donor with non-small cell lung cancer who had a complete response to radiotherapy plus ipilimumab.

CDR3 region: CASTPAGPRPNYGYTF. CDR3 nucleotide sequence: TGTGCCAGCACCCCCGCCGGCCCTCGACCTAACTATGGCTACACCTTC. V gene TRBV27 combines with J gene TRBJ1-2; D remains ambiguous. V lost 7 bases and J lost 0, with 18 bases in between. The CDR3 contains 16 residues. CDR1 MNHEY and CDR2 SMNVEV come from the germline V gene (reference sequence).

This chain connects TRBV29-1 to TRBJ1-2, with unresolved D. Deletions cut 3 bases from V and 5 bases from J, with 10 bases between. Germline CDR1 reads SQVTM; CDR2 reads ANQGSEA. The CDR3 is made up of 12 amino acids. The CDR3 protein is CSVDLPIYGYTF. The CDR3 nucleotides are TGCAGCGTTGACCTCCCTATTTATGGCTACACCTTC.

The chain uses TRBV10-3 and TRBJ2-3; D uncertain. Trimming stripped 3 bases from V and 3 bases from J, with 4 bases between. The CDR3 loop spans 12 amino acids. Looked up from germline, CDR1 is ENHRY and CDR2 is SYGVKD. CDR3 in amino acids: CAISDRTDTQYF. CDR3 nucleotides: TGTGCCATCAGTGACAGGACAGATACGCAGTATTTT.

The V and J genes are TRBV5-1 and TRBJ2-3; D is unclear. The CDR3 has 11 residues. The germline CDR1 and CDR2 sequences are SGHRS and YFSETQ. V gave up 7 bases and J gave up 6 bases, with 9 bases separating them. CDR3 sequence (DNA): TGCGCCAGCCAGCTAGGGGATACGCAGTATTTT. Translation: CASQLGDTQYF.